This passage covers 17 T cell receptor beta chains from one sample sequenced in a study of T cell responses to AZD1222 COVID-19 vaccine. The assay was immunoSEQ multiplex PCR, and TCRdb's table has in-frame clones only and misses some. Of roughly 66,000 clones in the sample, 82% are singletons; the top ten hold under 6.5%. The starting material was peripheral blood, obtained on day 0 of AZD1222 vaccination. All receptors derive from an adult in good health.

This rearrangement joins TRBV28 to TRBJ1-6, with 7 bases that match TRBD1. V lost 5 bases to trimming and J lost 7 bases; unmatched junction nucleotides: 5. The germline gives CDR1 MDHEN, CDR2 SYDVKM. The CDR3 runs 14 residues. This chain's CDR3 is CASSLQGKNSPLHF. The CDR3 DNA follows: TGTGCCAGCAGTCTACAGGGGAAGAATTCACCCCTCCACTTT.

V gene TRBV30 combines with J gene TRBJ2-2; weak D call: TRBD1 (5 bases). Per germline, CDR1 GTSNPN and CDR2 SVGIG (reference sequence). V was clipped by 2 bases and J by 1 base, with 5 bases between them. This CDR3 contains 13 residues. DNA for the CDR3: TGTGCCTGGAGTACAGGGAACACCGGGGAGCTGTTTTTT. Its protein product is CAWSTGNTGELFF.

The chain couples TRBV9 to TRBJ2-6; 7 bases are a match to TRBD1. This CDR3 comprises 17 residues. Germline CDR1 reads SGDLS; CDR2 reads YYNGEE. Trimming at V came to 3 bases and at J to 0 bases, leaving 6 bases not matched to a gene. In DNA form, the CDR3 reads TGTGCCAGCAGCGGGATCGGGACAGCCTCTGGGGCCAACGTCCTGACTTTC. This encodes CASSGIGTASGANVLTF.

The CDR3 reads CASSPGNTPEAFF. The CDR3 bases are TGTGCCAGCTCACCCGGGAACACGCCTGAAGCTTTCTTT. The chain uses TRBV18 and TRBJ1-1; D is unresolved. The V end lost 3 bases, the J end lost 6 bases, and 11 bases lay between the germline ends. Germline assignment: CDR1 KGHSH and CDR2 LQKENI. This CDR3 region has 13 residues.

This chain joins TRBV6-5 and TRBJ1-6; 10 bases map to TRBD1. From germline, CDR1 is MNHEY and CDR2 SVGAGI. Trimming took 6 bases from V and 9 from J; bases not matched to a gene: 8. CDR3 length: 15 residues. The CDR3 loop is CASRTRQGASSPLHF. The CDR3 DNA sequence: TGTGCCAGCAGGACAAGACAGGGGGCGAGTTCACCCCTCCACTTT.

On this clone: A single base separates this from a much larger clone, so it may be a read error. The rearrangement links TRBV11-1 to TRBJ2-5; 13 nucleotides match TRBD2. V lost 5 bases, J lost 2 bases, and 2 bases stayed unmatched. This CDR3 is built from 15 residues. Germline CDR1 reads SGHAT; CDR2 reads FQDESV (reference sequence). CDR3 in DNA: TGTGCCAGCAGCGAACTAGCGGGGGGGCAAGAGACCCAGTACTTC. Translated: CASSELAGGQETQYF. Complete variable domain (other parts from reference TRBV11-1 and TRBJ2-5): EAEVAQSPRYKITEKSQAVAFWCDPISGHATLYWYRQILGQGPELLVQFQDESVVDDSQLPKDRFSAERLKGVDSTLKIQPAELGDSAMYLCASSELAGGQETQYFGPGTRLLVL.

The chain has TRBV27 and TRBJ1-2; 10 bases are a match to TRBD1. The CDR3 is made up of 17 amino acids. V trimming: 0 bases; J trimming: 6 bases; junction bases outside the gene matches: 10. The germline gives CDR1 MNHEY, CDR2 SMNVEV (reference sequence). CDR3 bases: TGTGCCAGCAGTTTATCGTGGGCGGGACAGGGGTTAAATGGCTACACCTTC. Its translation: CASSLSWAGQGLNGYTF.

This clone qualifies as medium-sized. In the same sample, other DNA sequences code for this CDR3. The chain joins TRBV6-5 to TRBJ1-6, with 7 bases fitting TRBD1. Germline values: CDR1 MNHEY, CDR2 SVGAGI. V trimming: 6 bases; J trimming: 1 base; junction bases outside the gene matches: 3. There are 15 residues in the CDR3. The CDR3 region has the DNA TGTGCCAGCAGACCACAGGGGTCCTATAATTCACCCCTCCACTTT. Translation: CASRPQGSYNSPLHF.

This clone was detected a few times. The chain is built from TRBV27 and TRBJ2-7, with 9 bases aligning to TRBD1. Germline assignment: CDR1 MNHEY and CDR2 SMNVEV (reference sequence). The CDR3 extends over 14 amino acids. Trimming cost V 6 bases and J 5 bases; bases outside gene matches: 8. This CDR3 reads CASREDRGFNEQYF. CDR3 sequence (DNA): TGTGCCAGCAGGGAGGACAGGGGTTTTAACGAGCAGTACTTC.

The chain recombines TRBV28 with TRBJ1-6, with no clear D. In germline, CDR1 is MDHEN, CDR2 SYDVKM. With 6 bases removed from V and 5 bases from J, the gap between germline ends came to 17 bases. The length of the CDR3 is 16 residues. CDR3 loop: CASRVFSAGDNSPLHF. CDR3 bases: TGTGCCAGCAGGGTCTTTTCGGCAGGTGATAATTCACCCCTCCACTTT.

The chain joins TRBV4-2 to TRBJ2-7, with unresolved D. The CDR3 has 15 amino acids. V was cut by 0 bases and J by 3 bases, with 12 bases left in between. Germline lookup yields CDR1 LGHNA and CDR2 YNFKEQ. CDR3 loop: CASSQEVSSIYEQYF. The CDR3 DNA follows: TGTGCCAGCAGCCAAGAAGTCTCCAGCATCTACGAGCAGTACTTC.

The V gene is TRBV24-1, the J gene TRBJ1-2, with 11 bases that match TRBD1. The CDR3 runs 15 residues. Germline assignment: CDR1 KGHDR and CDR2 SFDVKD. V shed 4 bases, J shed 7 bases, and the junction held 7 bases outside the gene matches. This chain's CDR3 is CATSDRGQGAGGYTF. The CDR3 DNA is TGTGCCACCAGTGACCGAGGACAGGGGGCGGGTGGCTACACCTTC.

The chain couples TRBV29-1 to TRBJ2-1; 8 bases are a match to TRBD1. The CDR3 extends over 14 amino acids. Trimming at V came to 6 bases and at J to 2 bases, leaving 6 bases not matched to a gene. The germline V gene encodes CDR1 SQVTM and CDR2 ANQGSEA. CDR3 loop: CSVADRVAYNEQFF. The CDR3 region has the DNA TGCAGCGTCGCGGACAGGGTCGCCTACAATGAGCAGTTCTTC.

The gene calls are TRBV19 and TRBJ1-5; D perhaps matches TRBD1 (5 bases). There are 15 residues in the CDR3. Germline CDR1 and CDR2: LNHDA and SQIVND (reference sequence). In nucleotides, the CDR3 is TGTGGGAGTAGTGTGACTTGGGGCCTCAATCAGCCCCAGCATTTT. Encoded protein: CGSSVTWGLNQPQHF.

The rearrangement links TRBV6-5 to TRBJ1-5, with D maybe TRBD1 (5 bases). Germline-derived CDR1 and CDR2 are MNHEY and SVGAGI. The V gene lost 6 bases and the J gene lost 1 base, with 10 bases spanning the gap. The CDR3 spans 14 residues. DNA of the CDR3: TGTGCCAGCAGATCCGGGGGAAGCAATCAGCCCCAGCATTTT. This codes for CASRSGGSNQPQHF.

DNA for the CDR3: TGTGCCAGCAGCCTTTCCATGGCTGATCAGCCCCAGCATTTT. As protein: CASSLSMADQPQHF. The chain couples TRBV7-8 to TRBJ1-5; D gene unclear. V gave up 5 bases and J gave up 5 bases, with 13 bases separating them. The CDR3 spans 14 residues. CDR1 and CDR2 from the germline V gene are SGHVS and FQNEAQ. Variable domain in full (rest from reference TRBV7-8 and TRBJ1-5): GAGVSQSPRYKVAKRGQDVALRCDPISGHVSLFWYQQALGQGPEFLTYFQNEAQLDKSGLPSDRFFAERPEGSVSTLKIQRTQQEDSAVYLCASSLSMADQPQHFGDGTRLSIL.

This clone was recorded once. The chain links TRBV2 to TRBJ1-2; the match to TRBD1 covers 8 bases. The V gene's germline CDR1 is SNHLY and CDR2 FYNNEI. There are 13 residues in the CDR3. The V segment lost 7 bases and the J segment 5 bases; nucleotides outside the gene matches: 6. The CDR3 loop reads CASTRTGQYGYTF. CDR3 bases: TGTGCCAGCACTAGGACAGGGCAATATGGCTACACCTTC.